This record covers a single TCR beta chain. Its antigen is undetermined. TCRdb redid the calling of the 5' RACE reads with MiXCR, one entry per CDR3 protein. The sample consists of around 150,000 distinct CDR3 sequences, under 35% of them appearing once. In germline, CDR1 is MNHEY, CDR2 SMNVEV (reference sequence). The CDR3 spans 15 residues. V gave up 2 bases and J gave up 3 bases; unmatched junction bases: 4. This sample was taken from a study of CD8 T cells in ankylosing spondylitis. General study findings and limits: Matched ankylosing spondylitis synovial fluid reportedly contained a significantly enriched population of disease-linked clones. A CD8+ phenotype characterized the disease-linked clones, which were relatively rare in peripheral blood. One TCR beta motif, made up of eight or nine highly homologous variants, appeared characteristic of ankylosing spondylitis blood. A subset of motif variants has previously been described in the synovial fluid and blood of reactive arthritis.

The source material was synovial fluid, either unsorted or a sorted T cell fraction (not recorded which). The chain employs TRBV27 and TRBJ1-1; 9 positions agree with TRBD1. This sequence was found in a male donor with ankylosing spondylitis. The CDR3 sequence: CASSLSGDRDTEAFF. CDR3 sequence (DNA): TGTGCCAGCAGTTTAAGCGGGGACAGGGACACTGAAGCTTTCTTT.